Following are 18 T cell receptor beta chains from one sample sequenced in a study of blood T cell repertoires in COVID-19. Generated by immunoSEQ multiplex PCR, the TCRdb table keeps only in-frame clones and is missing some. This table has some 450,000 clones, around 88% appearing once. Specimen: peripheral blood. These receptors all come from a woman aged 45-60 years with COVID-19, enrolled during active disease.

This chain joins TRBV7-8 and TRBJ1-1; D perhaps matches TRBD1 (5 bases). The CDR3 has 15 residues. V lost 3 bases, J lost 5 bases, and 16 bases lay in between. Germline V gene lookup returns CDR1 SGHVS and CDR2 FQNEAQ. CDR3 bases: TGTGCCAGCAGCTTGGTGCAGGGTGGGATGACTGAAGCTTTCTTT. Translating gives CASSLVQGGMTEAFF.

This clone was picked up one time. The genes are TRBV2 and TRBJ1-2; D may be TRBD1 (5 bases). CDR1 is SNHLY and CDR2 is FYNNEI in the germline V gene. The CDR3 is made up of 13 amino acids. Trimming removed 4 bases from V and 10 bases from J, with 16 bases in between. DNA of the CDR3: TGTGCCAGCAGTGTCTCACTCGACAGCGACTACACCTTC. Protein: CASSVSLDSDYTF.

The V call is TRBV2, the J call TRBJ1-1, with 7 bases matching TRBD1. The J segment lost 8 bases and the V segment lost 3 bases, leaving 6 bases of the junction unmatched. Per the germline V gene, CDR1 is SNHLY and CDR2 is FYNNEI. The CDR3 sequence is 13 residues long. As DNA, the CDR3 is TGTGCCAGCAGTGATTTGAGGGGGCAAGAAGCTTTCTTT. Its protein product is CASSDLRGQEAFF.

This chain uses TRBV12-5 with TRBJ1-5; 9 nucleotides agree with TRBD1. V gave up 4 bases and J gave up 0 bases; unmatched junction bases: 7. This CDR3 is built from 17 residues. The germline CDR1 and CDR2 sequences are LGHNT and FRNRAP. The CDR3: CASGSSQGANSNQPQHF. CDR3 DNA: TGTGCTAGTGGTTCTTCACAGGGGGCGAATAGCAATCAGCCCCAGCATTTT. Full variable domain (missing parts from reference TRBV12-5 and TRBJ1-5): DARVTQTPRHKVTEMGQEVTMRCQPILGHNTVFWYRQTMMQGLELLAYFRNRAPLDDSGMPKDRFSAEMPDATLATLKIQPSEPRDSAVYFCASGSSQGANSNQPQHFGDGTRLSIL.

J is TRBJ2-2 and V is TRBV5-1, with D perhaps TRBD1 (5 bases). V was shortened by 0 bases and J by 6 bases, with 24 bases between the two germline ends. Germline values: CDR1 SGHRS, CDR2 YFSETQ. CDR3 length equals 19 residues. The CDR3 DNA reads TGCGCCAGCAGCTTGGCAGGGTCTGTTAATTCGCGTGGCTCCGGGGAGCTGTTTTTT. The encoded protein is CASSLAGSVNSRGSGELFF.

This rearrangement joins TRBV12-5 to TRBJ1-3, with D possibly matching TRBD1 (5 bases). Trimming removed 0 bases at V and 0 bases at J, with 18 bases between. Germline lookup yields CDR1 LGHNT and CDR2 FRNRAP. The CDR3 extends over 19 amino acids. CDR3 coding DNA: TGTGCTAGTGGTTTGGTAGGAAAGGGACTGCTTGACTCTGGAAACACCATATATTTT. Translating it yields CASGLVGKGLLDSGNTIYF.

This chain joins TRBV20-1 and TRBJ2-1, with D possibly matching TRBD1 (6 bases). The germline V gene encodes CDR1 DFQATT and CDR2 SNEGSKA (reference sequence). The CDR3 loop spans 13 amino acids. Trimming left V 3 bases short and J 8 bases short, with 14 bases between. The CDR3 protein is CSASGRAGDEQFF. CDR3 DNA sequence: TGCAGTGCTAGTGGGCGGGCAGGGGATGAGCAGTTCTTC.

The V call is TRBV15, the J call TRBJ2-7, with D unresolved. Trimming took off 1 base at V and 2 bases at J, with 6 bases between the two ends. The CDR3 has 13 residues. From germline, CDR1 is LNHNV and CDR2 YYDKDF (reference sequence). CDR3 protein: CATSRGLAYEQYF. CDR3 sequence (DNA): TGTGCCACCAGCAGAGGACTCGCCTACGAGCAGTACTTC.

The chain has TRBV7-9 and TRBJ1-6; TRBD1 aligns across 8 bases. The V gene's germline CDR1 is SEHNR and CDR2 FQNEAQ (reference sequence). V was clipped by 3 bases and J by 7 bases; unmatched bases: 5. This CDR3 contains 15 residues. The CDR3 region is CASSFETGANSPLHF. In DNA form, the CDR3 reads TGTGCCAGCAGCTTCGAGACAGGGGCAAATTCACCCCTCCACTTT. The full variable domain, its missing parts supplied by reference TRBV7-9 and TRBJ1-6, is DTGVSQNPRHKITKRGQNVTFRCDPISEHNRLYWYRQTLGQGPEFLTYFQNEAQLEKSRLLSDRFSAERPKGSFSTLEIQRTEQGDSAMYLCASSFETGANSPLHFGNGTRLTVT.

The V call is TRBV19, the J call TRBJ1-5; no reliable D call. Germline assignment: CDR1 LNHDA and CDR2 SQIVND (reference sequence). The length of the CDR3 is 14 residues. Deletions cut 3 bases from V and 7 bases from J, with 13 bases between. In DNA form, the CDR3 reads TGTGCCAGTAGTATTGATCTGGAACAGCAGCCCCAGCATTTT. It yields the protein CASSIDLEQQPQHF.

This clone was picked up a small number of times. The chain joins TRBV30 to TRBJ1-6; D is unresolved. With 1 base removed from V and 7 bases from J, the gap between germline ends came to 14 bases. Germline V gene data show CDR1 as GTSNPN and CDR2 as SVGIG (reference sequence). This CDR3 has 15 amino acids. The CDR3 bases are TGTGCCTGGAGTGGATTAGGACCGGGAAATTCACCCCTCCACTTT. The encoded protein is CAWSGLGPGNSPLHF.

The V gene is TRBV5-1, the J gene TRBJ2-1; TRBD2 matches at 8 bases. Losses at the gene ends were 5 bases for V and 1 base for J; bases not matched to a gene: 5. The CDR3 has 15 amino acids. Germline V gene sequence: CDR1 SGHRS, CDR2 YFSETQ. CDR3 region: CASSISGVSYNEQFF. The CDR3 coding sequence is TGCGCCAGCAGTATTAGCGGGGTTTCCTACAATGAGCAGTTCTTC.

J is TRBJ1-5 and V is TRBV5-4; D may be TRBD1 (5 bases). The CDR3 contains 15 residues. From germline, CDR1 is SGHNT and CDR2 YYREEE (reference sequence). The V and J ends lost 0 bases and 5 bases respectively, with 12 bases between them. The CDR3: CASSLGGASDQPQHF. The CDR3 DNA sequence: TGTGCCAGCAGCTTGGGTGGGGCGTCGGATCAGCCCCAGCATTTT. Full variable domain (outside the CDR3, taken from reference TRBV5-4 and TRBJ1-5): ETGVTQSPTHLIKTRGQQVTLRCSSQSGHNTVSWYQQALGQGPQFIFQYYREEENGRGNFPPRFSGLQFPNYSSELNVNALELDDSALYLCASSLGGASDQPQHFGDGTRLSIL.

This clone was found a few times. This rearrangement joins TRBV30 to TRBJ1-2, with D unresolved. The CDR3 is made up of 12 amino acids. Trimming stripped 2 bases from V and 1 base from J, with 5 bases between. The germline V gene has CDR1 GTSNPN and CDR2 SVGIG (reference sequence). The DNA for the CDR3 is TGTGCCTGGAGTCCCGGTAACTATGGCTACACCTTC. Amino acid sequence: CAWSPGNYGYTF.

This clone has more than one count but fewer than ten. The V and J genes are TRBV25-1 and TRBJ2-1, with D possibly TRBD1 on 5 matching bases. The V end was cut by 7 bases, the J end by 7 bases, with 14 bases between. The length of the CDR3 is 13 residues. Per the germline V gene, CDR1 is MGHDK and CDR2 is SYGVNS. This chain's CDR3 is CASTGRQSNEQFF. DNA of the CDR3: TGTGCCAGCACCGGGCGACAGTCTAATGAGCAGTTCTTC.

The chain recombines TRBV24-1 with TRBJ1-2; a possible D gene is TRBD1 (6 bases). V gave up 5 bases and J gave up 0 bases, with 12 bases separating them. The CDR3 length is 15 residues. Per germline, CDR1 KGHDR and CDR2 SFDVKD. The chain's CDR3 is CATSGYRDTNYGYTF. CDR3 DNA sequence: TGTGCCACCAGTGGATACAGGGATACTAACTATGGCTACACCTTC.

J is TRBJ2-1 and V is TRBV6-5, with a tentative D call TRBD2 (6 bases). The germline V and J ends were trimmed by 2 bases and 0 bases, with 8 bases remaining between them. This CDR3 region has 15 residues. Germline CDR1 reads MNHEY; CDR2 reads SVGAGI. CDR3 in DNA: TGTGCCAGCAGTTACGCGGGGAGCTCCTACAATGAGCAGTTCTTC. Protein product: CASSYAGSSYNEQFF.

The chain links TRBV30 to TRBJ2-3, with 7 nucleotides matching TRBD2. The CDR3 runs to 15 residues. Germline CDR1 GTSNPN, CDR2 SVGIG (reference sequence). J was trimmed by 6 bases and V by 0 bases; bases with no gene match: 9. CDR3 bases: TGTGCCTGGAGTGTACCTAGCGGCCTCGTGGATACGCAGTATTTT. It encodes CAWSVPSGLVDTQYF.